This record concerns one T cell receptor (beta chain) sequence. The target antigen is unknown. The germline gives CDR1 SEHNR, CDR2 FQNEAQ (reference sequence). This CDR3 region has 15 residues. V dropped 6 bases and J dropped 0 bases, with 14 bases sitting between them. The data were taken from a study of STAT3 mutations in large granular lymphocyte leukemia. Study context: Roughly half of the longitudinally sequenced T-LGLL patients carried detectable canonical activating STAT3 mutations. Under 50% of treated T-LGLL patients showed hematologic response to immunosuppression.

Findings and limits, study-wide: Every T-LGLL patient had at least one immunodominant TCRbeta clonotype. After therapy, about 35% of the 18 patients switched clonotypes, all new clones STAT3 wild type.

Sequencing used immunoSEQ multiplex PCR; TCRdb keeps in-frame clones, though not all of them. Of about 9,000 clones listed, roughly 90% are singletons. The receptor comes from a man at least 80 years old with T-cell large granular lymphocyte leukemia. Some clones in this sample may be carry-over from other donors' samples. Sequencing was carried out using peripheral blood mononuclear cells. This chain connects TRBV7-9 to TRBJ1-1; perhaps TRBD1 as D (5 bases). CDR3 coding DNA: TGTGCCAGCAGTCCGCGGGGCAGCATGAACACTGAAGCTTTCTTT. Translating it yields CASSPRGSMNTEAFF. The entire variable domain, with the rest obtained from reference TRBV7-9 and TRBJ1-1, is as follows: DTGVSQNPRHKITKRGQNVTFRCDPISEHNRLYWYRQTLGQGPEFLTYFQNEAQLEKSRLLSDRFSAERPKGSFSTLEIQRTEQGDSAMYLCASSPRGSMNTEAFFGQGTRLTVV.